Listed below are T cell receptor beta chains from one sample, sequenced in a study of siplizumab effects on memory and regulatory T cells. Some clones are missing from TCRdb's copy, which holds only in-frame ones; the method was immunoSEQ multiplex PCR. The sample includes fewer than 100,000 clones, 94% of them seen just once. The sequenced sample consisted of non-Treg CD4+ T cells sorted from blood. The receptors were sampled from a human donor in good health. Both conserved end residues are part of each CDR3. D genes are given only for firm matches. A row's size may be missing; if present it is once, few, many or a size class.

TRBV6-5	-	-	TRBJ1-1	CASSPTELNTEAFF	TGTGCCAGCAGTCCGACAGAGCTGAACACTGAAGCTTTCTTT
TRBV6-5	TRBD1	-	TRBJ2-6	CASSRDRAGANVLTF	TGTGCCAGCAGCCGCGACAGGGCTGGGGCCAACGTCCTGACTTTC
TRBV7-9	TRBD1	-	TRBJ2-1	CASSLGQGTYNEQFF	TGTGCCAGCAGTCTTGGACAGGGAACCTACAATGAGCAGTTCTTC
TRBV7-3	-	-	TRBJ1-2	CASSLTFDRSYGYTF	TGTGCCAGCAGCTTAACGTTCGACAGGTCCTATGGCTACACCTTC
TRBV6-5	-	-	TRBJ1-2	CASSYSRVVYGYTF	TGTGCCAGCAGTTACTCGAGGGTGGTCTATGGCTACACCTTC
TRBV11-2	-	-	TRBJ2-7	CASSLGGGYEQYF	TGTGCCAGCAGCTTAGGTGGGGGCTACGAGCAGTACTTC
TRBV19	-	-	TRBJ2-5	CASRTRQRTQETQYF	TGTGCCAGTAGGACCCGGCAGAGAACCCAAGAGACCCAGTACTTC
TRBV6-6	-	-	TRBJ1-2	CASSYRGRGYGYTF	TGTGCCAGCAGTTACAGGGGCAGGGGCTATGGCTACACCTTC
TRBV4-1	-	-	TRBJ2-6	CASSQGVLGSSGANVLTF	TGCGCCAGCAGCCAAGGAGTCCTTGGGAGCTCTGGGGCCAACGTCCTGACTTTC
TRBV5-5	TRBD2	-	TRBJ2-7	CASSLAGLAGMEQYF	TGTGCCAGCAGCTTGGCCGGTCTAGCGGGGATGGAGCAGTACTTC
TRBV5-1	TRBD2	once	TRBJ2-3	CASSPRTSGGTDTQYF	TGCGCCAGCAGCCCCCGGACTAGCGGGGGCACAGATACGCAGTATTTT
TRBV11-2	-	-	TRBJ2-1	CASSSGPLSSYNEQFF	TGTGCCAGCAGCTCGGGACCACTAAGCTCCTACAATGAGCAGTTCTTC
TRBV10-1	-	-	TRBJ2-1	CASSEPSSEQFF	TGCGCCAGCAGTGAACCGTCATCGGAGCAGTTCTTC
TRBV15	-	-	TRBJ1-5	CATSRDTSLSGTQHF	TGTGCCACCAGCAGAGATACCTCCCTTTCGGGGACCCAGCATTTT
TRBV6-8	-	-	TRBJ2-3	CVVSRLLSTDTQYF	TGTGTGGTCTCTAGATTGCTCAGCACAGATACGCAGTATTTT
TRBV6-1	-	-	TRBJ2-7	CASSEGRGTYEQYF	TGTGCCAGCAGTGAAGGCAGGGGAACCTACGAGCAGTACTTC
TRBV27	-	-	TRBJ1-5	CASSLAGAGQPQHF	TGTGCCAGCAGTTTGGCGGGGGCGGGTCAGCCCCAGCATTTT
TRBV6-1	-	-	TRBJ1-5	CASSEQGRNQPQHF	TGTGCCAGCAGTGAGCAGGGGCGCAATCAGCCTCAGCATTTT
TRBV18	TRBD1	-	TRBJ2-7	CASSTLQGAYEQYF	TGTGCCAGCTCAACTCTACAGGGGGCCTACGAGCAGTACTTC
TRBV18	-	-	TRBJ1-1	CASSLQQGIATEAFF	TGTGCCAGCTCACTACAGCAGGGAATTGCGACTGAAGCTTTCTTT
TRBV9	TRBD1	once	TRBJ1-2	CASSAGTGPYGYTF	TGTGCCAGCAGCGCAGGGACAGGGCCCTATGGCTACACCTTC
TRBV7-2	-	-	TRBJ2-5	CASSLVPPQPETQYF	TGTGCCAGCAGCTTAGTACCCCCCCAGCCCGAGACCCAGTACTTC